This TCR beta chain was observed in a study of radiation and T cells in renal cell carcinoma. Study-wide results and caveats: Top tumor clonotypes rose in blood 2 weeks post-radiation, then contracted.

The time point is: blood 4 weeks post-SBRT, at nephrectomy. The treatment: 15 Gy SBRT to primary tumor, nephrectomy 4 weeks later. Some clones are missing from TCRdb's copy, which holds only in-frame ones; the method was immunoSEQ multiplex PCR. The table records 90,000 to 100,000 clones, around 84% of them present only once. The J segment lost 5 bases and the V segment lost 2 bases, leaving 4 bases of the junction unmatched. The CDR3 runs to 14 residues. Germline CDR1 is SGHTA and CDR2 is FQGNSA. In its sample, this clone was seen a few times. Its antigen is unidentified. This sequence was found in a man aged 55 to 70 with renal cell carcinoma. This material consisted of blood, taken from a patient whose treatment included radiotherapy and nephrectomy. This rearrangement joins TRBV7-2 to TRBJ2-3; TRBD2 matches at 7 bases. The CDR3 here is CASSLLLAIDTQYF. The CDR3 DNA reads TGTGCCAGCAGCTTACTACTAGCGATAGATACGCAGTATTTT.